The T cell receptor (beta chain) under discussion was sequenced for a study of Graves' ophthalmopathy and Graves' hyperthyroidism. The study, taken as a whole, reports: Ophthalmopathy progression was predicted by the model at 70.59% sensitivity and less than 75% specificity. Sensitivity of around 86% and specificity of about 84% were achieved when a 13-signature model separated ophthalmopathy from stable hyperthyroidism.

Reliance was placed on clinical symptoms, serum thyroxine, TRAb, thyroid ultrasound and orbital computed tomography for diagnosis. There are 15 residues in the CDR3. Looked up from germline, CDR1 is SGDLS and CDR2 is YYNGEE. J was trimmed by 1 base and V by 2 bases; bases with no gene match: 4. This clonotype was detected many times. The antigen is undetermined. TCR beta CDR3 regions were amplified from RNA transcripts. The first-round RT-PCR employed HTBI primers together with the Qiagen OneStep RT-PCR kit. A multiplex PCR was then performed as the second round. TCRdb recomputed calls from the multiplex PCR reads with MiXCR, one row per CDR3 protein. The sample has about 550,000 distinct CDR3 sequences; under 40% are singletons.

Sequenced material: peripheral blood or thyroid tissue (not recorded which). This sequence joins TRBV9 and TRBJ2-7, with 9 bases that match TRBD1. The TCR originated in an adult man with Graves' hyperthyroidism. This CDR3 is CASSVGTGLSYEQYF. The CDR3 DNA reads TGTGCCAGCAGCGTCGGGACAGGGTTATCCTACGAGCAGTACTTC.